This T cell receptor (beta chain) was documented in a study of T-cell memory formation after mild COVID-19. MiXCR, run by TCRdb on the 5' RACE reads, gives a single entry per CDR3 protein. The sample shows a few hundred thousand distinct CDR3 sequences, roughly 26% of them seen only once. The TCR was taken from an adult woman who had mild COVID-19 (a few samples of this study predate the infection). Cell type and time point are not known. The source material was PBMCs or a T cell subset sorted from them (not recorded which).

In DNA form, the CDR3 reads TGTGCCAGCAGCTTAAGCGGCAGGGATGGCTACACCTTC. Its protein product is CASSLSGRDGYTF. The chain couples TRBV11-2 to TRBJ1-2; possibly TRBD1 for D (5 bases). The CDR3 spans 13 residues. The V end was cut by 2 bases, the J end by 6 bases, with 10 bases between. Germline loops: CDR1 SGHAT, CDR2 FQNNGV.